This T cell receptor (beta chain) comes out of a study of blood T cell repertoires in COVID-19. TCRdb keeps only in-frame clones here, not all; method: immunoSEQ multiplex PCR. This table has 20,000 to 25,000 clones, roughly 84% appearing once. The CDR3 has 13 residues. Trimming cost V 5 bases and J 6 bases; bases outside gene matches: 3. The germline V gene encodes CDR1 MNHEY and CDR2 SVGEGT. This clone came up a few times. The source of this sequence is a man aged 80 or over with active or convalescent COVID-19. The source material was peripheral blood. V gene TRBV6-2 or TRBV6-3 combines with J gene TRBJ1-5, with TRBD1 matching over 8 bases. In DNA form, the CDR3 reads TGTGCCAGCAGTCCAGGGGGCAGTCAGCCCCAGCATTTT. Its translation: CASSPGGSQPQHF.